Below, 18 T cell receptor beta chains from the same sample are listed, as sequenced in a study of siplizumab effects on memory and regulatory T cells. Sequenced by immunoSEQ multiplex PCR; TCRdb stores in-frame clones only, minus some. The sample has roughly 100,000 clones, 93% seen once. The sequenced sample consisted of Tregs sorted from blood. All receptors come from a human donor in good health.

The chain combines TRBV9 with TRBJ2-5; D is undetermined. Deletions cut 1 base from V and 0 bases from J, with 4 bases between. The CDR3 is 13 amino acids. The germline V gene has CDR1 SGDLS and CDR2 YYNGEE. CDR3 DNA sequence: TGTGCCAGCAGCGTAAGCAACCAAGAGACCCAGTACTTC. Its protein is CASSVSNQETQYF.

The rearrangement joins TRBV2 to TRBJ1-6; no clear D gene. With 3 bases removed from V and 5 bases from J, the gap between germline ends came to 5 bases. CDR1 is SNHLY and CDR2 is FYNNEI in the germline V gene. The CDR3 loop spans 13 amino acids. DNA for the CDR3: TGTGCCAGCAGTGAGCAGAATAATTCACCCCTCCACTTT. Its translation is CASSEQNNSPLHF.

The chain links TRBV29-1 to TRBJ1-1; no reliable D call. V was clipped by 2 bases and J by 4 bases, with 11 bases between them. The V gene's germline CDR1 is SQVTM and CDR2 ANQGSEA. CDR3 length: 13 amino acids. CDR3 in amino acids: CSVEYGVATEAFF. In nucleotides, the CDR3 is TGCAGCGTTGAATATGGGGTAGCCACTGAAGCTTTCTTT.

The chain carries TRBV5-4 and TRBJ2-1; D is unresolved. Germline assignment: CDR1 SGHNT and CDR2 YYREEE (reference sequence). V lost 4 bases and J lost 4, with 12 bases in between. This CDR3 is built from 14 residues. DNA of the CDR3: TGTGCCAGCAGCCCTATAGGGTCTTACAATGAGCAGTTCTTC. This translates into CASSPIGSYNEQFF.

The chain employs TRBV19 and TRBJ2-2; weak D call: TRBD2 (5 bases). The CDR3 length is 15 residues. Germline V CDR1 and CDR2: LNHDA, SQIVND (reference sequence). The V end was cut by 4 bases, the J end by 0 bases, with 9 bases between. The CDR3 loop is CASSRTLANTGELFF. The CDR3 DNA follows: TGTGCCAGTAGTAGGACTCTTGCGAACACCGGGGAGCTGTTTTTT.

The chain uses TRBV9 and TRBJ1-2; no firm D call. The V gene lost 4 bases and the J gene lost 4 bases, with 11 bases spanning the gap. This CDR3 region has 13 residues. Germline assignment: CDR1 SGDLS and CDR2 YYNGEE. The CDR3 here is CASSPSGIYGYTF. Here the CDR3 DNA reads TGTGCCAGCAGCCCTTCTGGTATCTATGGCTACACCTTC.

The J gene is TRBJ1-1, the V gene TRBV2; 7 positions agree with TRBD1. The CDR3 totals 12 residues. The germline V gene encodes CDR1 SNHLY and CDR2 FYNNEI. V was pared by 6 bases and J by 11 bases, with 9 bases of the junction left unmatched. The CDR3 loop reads CASSLQTGKAFF. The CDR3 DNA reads TGTGCCAGCAGCCTACAGACAGGGAAGGCTTTCTTT.

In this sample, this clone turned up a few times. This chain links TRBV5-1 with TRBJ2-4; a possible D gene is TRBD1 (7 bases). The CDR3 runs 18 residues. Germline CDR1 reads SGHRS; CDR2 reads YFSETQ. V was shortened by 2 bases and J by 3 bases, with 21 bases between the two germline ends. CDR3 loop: CASSFEAGGSQVKNIQYF. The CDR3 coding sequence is TGCGCCAGCAGCTTCGAGGCAGGGGGGAGCCAGGTCAAAAACATTCAGTACTTC.

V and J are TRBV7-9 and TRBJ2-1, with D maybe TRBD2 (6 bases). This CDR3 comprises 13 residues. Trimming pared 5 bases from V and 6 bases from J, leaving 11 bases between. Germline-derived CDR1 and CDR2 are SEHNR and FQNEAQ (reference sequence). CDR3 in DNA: TGTGCCAGCAGCCCGACTAGGGGCAATGAGCAGTTCTTC. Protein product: CASSPTRGNEQFF.

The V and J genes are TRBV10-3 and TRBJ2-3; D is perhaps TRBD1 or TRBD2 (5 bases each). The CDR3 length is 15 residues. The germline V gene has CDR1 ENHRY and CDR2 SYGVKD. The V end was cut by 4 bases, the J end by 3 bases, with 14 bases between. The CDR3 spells CAISGRTKSTDTQYF. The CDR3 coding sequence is TGTGCCATCAGTGGGAGGACAAAAAGTACAGATACGCAGTATTTT.

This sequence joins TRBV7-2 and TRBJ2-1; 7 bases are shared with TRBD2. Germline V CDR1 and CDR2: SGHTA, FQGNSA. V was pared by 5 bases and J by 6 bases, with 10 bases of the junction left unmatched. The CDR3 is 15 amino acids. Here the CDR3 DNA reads TGTGCCAGCAGCGGAGGCGGGAGAGTGGGCAATGAGCAGTTCTTC. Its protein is CASSGGGRVGNEQFF.

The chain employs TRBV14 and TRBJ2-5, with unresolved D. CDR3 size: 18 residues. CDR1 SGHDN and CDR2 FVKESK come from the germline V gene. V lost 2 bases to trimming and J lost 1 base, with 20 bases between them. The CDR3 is CASSQRPTWLPFQETQYF. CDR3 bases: TGTGCCAGCAGCCAACGTCCCACGTGGCTACCTTTCCAAGAGACCCAGTACTTC.

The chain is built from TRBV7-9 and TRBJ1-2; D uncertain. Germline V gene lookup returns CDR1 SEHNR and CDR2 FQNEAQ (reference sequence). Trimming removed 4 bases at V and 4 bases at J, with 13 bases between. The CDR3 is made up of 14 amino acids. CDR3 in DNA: TGTGCCAGCAGCTCCTCGGGGTCCCTCTATGGCTACACCTTC. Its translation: CASSSSGSLYGYTF.

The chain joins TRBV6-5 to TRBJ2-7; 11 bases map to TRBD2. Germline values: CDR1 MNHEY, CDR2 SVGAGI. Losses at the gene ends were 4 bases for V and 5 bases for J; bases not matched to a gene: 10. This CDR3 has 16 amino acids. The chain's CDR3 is CASSLLAGGFFHEQYF. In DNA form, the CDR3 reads TGTGCCAGCAGTTTGCTAGCGGGAGGCTTTTTTCACGAGCAGTACTTC.

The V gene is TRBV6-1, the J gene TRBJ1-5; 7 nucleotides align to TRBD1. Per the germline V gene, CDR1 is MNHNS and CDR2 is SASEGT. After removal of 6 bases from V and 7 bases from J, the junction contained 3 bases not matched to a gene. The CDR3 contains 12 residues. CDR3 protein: CASREQGQPQHF. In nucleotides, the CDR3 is TGTGCCAGCAGGGAACAGGGGCAGCCCCAGCATTTT.

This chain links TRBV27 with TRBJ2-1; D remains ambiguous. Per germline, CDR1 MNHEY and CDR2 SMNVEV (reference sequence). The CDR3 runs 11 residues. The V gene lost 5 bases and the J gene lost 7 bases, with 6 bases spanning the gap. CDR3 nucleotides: TGTGCCAGCAGTCGGAGAAATGAGCAGTTCTTC. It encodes CASSRRNEQFF.

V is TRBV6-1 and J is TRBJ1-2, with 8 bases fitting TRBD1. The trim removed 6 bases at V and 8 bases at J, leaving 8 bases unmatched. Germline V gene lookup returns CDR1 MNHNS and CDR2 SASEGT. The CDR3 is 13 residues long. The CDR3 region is CASRVAGDRGYTF. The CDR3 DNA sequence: TGTGCCAGCAGGGTTGCGGGGGACAGGGGCTACACCTTC.

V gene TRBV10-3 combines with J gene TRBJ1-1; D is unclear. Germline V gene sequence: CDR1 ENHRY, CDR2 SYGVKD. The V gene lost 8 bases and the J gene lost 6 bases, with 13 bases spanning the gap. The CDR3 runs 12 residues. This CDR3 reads CAIRPGLAEAFF. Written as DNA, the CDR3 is TGTGCCATCCGTCCAGGACTGGCTGAAGCTTTCTTT.